This T cell receptor beta chain is drawn from a study of response to subunit inactivated influenza vaccine. MiXCR was run by TCRdb on the RT-PCR reads, yielding one entry per CDR3 protein. The sample includes approximately 290,000 distinct CDR3 sequences, roughly 20% of them seen just once. The ends were cut back, 5 bases at V and 0 bases at J, with 8 bases in the middle. The CDR3 contains 14 residues. The germline V gene encodes CDR1 KGHDR and CDR2 SFDVKD. The sequencing here drew on PBMCs from blood, taken approximately 20 months after vaccination. This chain links TRBV24-1 with TRBJ2-3; a weak D match, TRBD1 (5 bases). The clonotype was recovered from a man between 50 and 75 years old who received an inactivated influenza vaccine. The chain's CDR3 is CATSVDRSTDTQYF. CDR3 sequence (DNA): TGTGCCACCAGTGTAGACAGAAGCACAGATACGCAGTATTTT.